Sequencing of this T cell receptor (beta chain) was carried out in a study of cytomegalovirus exposure and HLA in healthy donors. Background on the study: From around 180 million T cells, an earlier analysis saw approximately 110 million unique TCR beta sequences. The study, taken as a whole, reports: In a later analysis, DRB1 alleles had the most associated TCRs; HLA-C alleles the fewest.

The PCR contained 60 Vbeta and 13 Jbeta primers. Sequencing was performed with immunoSEQ multiplex PCR; in TCRdb, only in-frame clones are kept and a portion is missing. The sample comprises some 45,000 clones, around 87% of which are singletons, and roughly 8% rests with the top ten. The junction had 10 bases not matched to a gene; V was cut back by 5 bases and J by 0 bases. The germline CDR1 and CDR2 sequences are SEHNR and FQNEAQ (reference sequence). This CDR3 is 17 amino acids long. Comments on this clone: Its antigen is currently unknown.

The material sequenced was PBMCs. This receptor was taken from a woman aged 40 to 50 in good health and CMV-seropositive. This chain connects TRBV7-9 to TRBJ2-1; 7 nucleotides line up with TRBD1. CDR3 residues: CASSRKGTATSYNEQFF. The CDR3 coding sequence is TGTGCCAGCAGCAGAAAGGGGACAGCAACCTCCTACAATGAGCAGTTCTTC.